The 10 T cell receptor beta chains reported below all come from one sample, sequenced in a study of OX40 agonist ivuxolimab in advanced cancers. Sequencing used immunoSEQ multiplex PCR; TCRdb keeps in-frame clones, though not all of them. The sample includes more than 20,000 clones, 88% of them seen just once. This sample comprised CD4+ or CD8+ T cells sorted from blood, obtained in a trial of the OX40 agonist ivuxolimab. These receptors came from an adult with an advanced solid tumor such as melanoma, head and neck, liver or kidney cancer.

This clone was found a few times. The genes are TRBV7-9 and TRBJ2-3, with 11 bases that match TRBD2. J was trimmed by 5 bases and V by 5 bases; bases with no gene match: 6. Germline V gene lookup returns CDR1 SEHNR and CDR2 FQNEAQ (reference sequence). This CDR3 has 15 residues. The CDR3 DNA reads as TGTGCCAGCAGCACCCTAGCGGGGGGCAGAGATACGCAGTATTTT. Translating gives CASSTLAGGRDTQYF.

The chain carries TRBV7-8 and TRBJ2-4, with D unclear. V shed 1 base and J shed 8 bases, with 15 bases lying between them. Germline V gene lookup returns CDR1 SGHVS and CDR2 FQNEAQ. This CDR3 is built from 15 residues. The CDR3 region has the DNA TGTGCCAGCAGCTTAGGGTCAGGATTAGGATACATTCAGTACTTC. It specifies CASSLGSGLGYIQYF.

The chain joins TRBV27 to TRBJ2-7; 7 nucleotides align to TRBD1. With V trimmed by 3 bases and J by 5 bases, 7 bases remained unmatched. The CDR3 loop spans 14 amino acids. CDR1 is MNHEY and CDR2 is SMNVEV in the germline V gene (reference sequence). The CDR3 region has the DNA TGTGCCAGCAGTTTTATAGGGGGCGTGGACGAGCAGTACTTC. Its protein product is CASSFIGGVDEQYF.

In DNA, the CDR3 is TGTGCCAGCAGCTTAGCGGTTGGGACATGGGAGCAGTTCTTC. Its protein product is CASSLAVGTWEQFF. This chain links TRBV7-9 with TRBJ2-1; perhaps TRBD1 as D (6 bases). V was shortened by 0 bases and J by 10 bases, with 13 bases between the two germline ends. This CDR3 contains 14 residues. In germline, CDR1 is SEHNR, CDR2 FQNEAQ (reference sequence).

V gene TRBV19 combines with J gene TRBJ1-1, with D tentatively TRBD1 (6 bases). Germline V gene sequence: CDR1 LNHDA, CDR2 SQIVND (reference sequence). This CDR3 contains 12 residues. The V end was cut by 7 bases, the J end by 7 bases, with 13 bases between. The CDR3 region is CASKQGKGEAFF. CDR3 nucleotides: TGTGCCAGTAAACAGGGAAAGGGTGAAGCTTTCTTT.

CDR3 nucleotide sequence: TGCGCCAGCAGCCAAGGACAGGCCCCGGGCTACGAGCAGTACTTC. Its translation is CASSQGQAPGYEQYF. The chain combines TRBV4-1 with TRBJ2-7; the D gene is possibly TRBD1 (6 bases). The length of the CDR3 is 15 residues. The V gene lost 1 base and the J gene lost 3 bases, with 13 bases spanning the gap. Germline V lookup: CDR1 MGHRA, CDR2 YSYEKL.

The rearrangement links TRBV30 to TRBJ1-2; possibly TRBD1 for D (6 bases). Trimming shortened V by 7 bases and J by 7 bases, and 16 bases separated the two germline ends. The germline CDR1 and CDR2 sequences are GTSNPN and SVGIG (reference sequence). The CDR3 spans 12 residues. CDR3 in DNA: TGTGCCTCTCTGATGGGGGGGCTTGGCTACACCTTC. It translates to CASLMGGLGYTF.

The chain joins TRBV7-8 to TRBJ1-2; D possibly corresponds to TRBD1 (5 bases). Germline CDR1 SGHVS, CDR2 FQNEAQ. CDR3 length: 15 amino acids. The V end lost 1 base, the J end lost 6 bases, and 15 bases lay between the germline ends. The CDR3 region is CASSLVPGGTDGYTF. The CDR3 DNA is TGTGCCAGCAGCTTAGTACCGGGAGGGACGGATGGCTACACCTTC.

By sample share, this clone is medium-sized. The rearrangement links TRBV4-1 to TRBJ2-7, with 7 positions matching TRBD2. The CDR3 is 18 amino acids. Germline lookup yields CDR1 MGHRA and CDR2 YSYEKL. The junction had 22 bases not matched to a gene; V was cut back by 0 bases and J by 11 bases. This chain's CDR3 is CASSQDFVPSSGKAREYF. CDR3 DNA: TGCGCCAGCAGCCAAGATTTCGTTCCTTCGAGCGGGAAAGCTCGAGAGTACTTC.

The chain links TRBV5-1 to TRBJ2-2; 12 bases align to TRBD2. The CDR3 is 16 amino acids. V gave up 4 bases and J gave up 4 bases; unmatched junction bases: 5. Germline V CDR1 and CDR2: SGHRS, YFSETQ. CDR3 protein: CASSPSGRATTGELFF. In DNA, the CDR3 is TGCGCCAGCAGCCCTAGCGGGAGGGCTACCACCGGGGAGCTGTTTTTT.